The T cell receptor beta chain under discussion was sequenced for a study of T cell responses to AZD1222 COVID-19 vaccine. Study-level findings and limits: Clonal diversity may have been underestimated, and the donors were mostly white British, with more females than males. Samples come after the peak T cell response, not at day 14. Baseline serology detected seropositivity in only a handful of AZD1222 recipients.

As for this clone: Its antigen is undetermined.

CDR1 is MNHEY and CDR2 is SMNVEV in the germline V gene (reference sequence). The CDR3 covers 19 residues. Trimming at V came to 5 bases and at J to 1 base, leaving 18 bases not matched to a gene. Profiling relied on immunoSEQ multiplex PCR, and the TCRdb table lists in-frame clones only, not all of them. The data hold some 100,000 clones, with approximately 90% observed a single time. This sequence was found in an adult who received the AZD1222 COVID-19 vaccine. The V call is TRBV27, the J call TRBJ1-1; 8 bases agree with TRBD1. Sequences were derived from peripheral blood, sampled 28 days after the second AZD1222 dose. The CDR3 region is CASSLRAKLKGTGNTEAFF. CDR3 DNA: TGTGCCAGCAGTCTAAGGGCGAAATTGAAAGGGACAGGGAACACTGAAGCTTTCTTT.